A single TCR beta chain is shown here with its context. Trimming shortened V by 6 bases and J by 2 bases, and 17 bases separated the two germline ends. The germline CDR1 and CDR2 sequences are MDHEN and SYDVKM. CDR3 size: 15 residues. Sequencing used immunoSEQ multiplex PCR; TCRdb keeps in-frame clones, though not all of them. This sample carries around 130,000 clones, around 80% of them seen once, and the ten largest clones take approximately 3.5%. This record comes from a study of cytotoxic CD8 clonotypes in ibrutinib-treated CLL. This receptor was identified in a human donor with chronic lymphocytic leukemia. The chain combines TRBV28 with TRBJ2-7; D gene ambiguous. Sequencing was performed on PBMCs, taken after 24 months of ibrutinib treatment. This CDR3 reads CASRGTEGNPYEQYF. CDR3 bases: TGTGCCAGCAGGGGAACGGAAGGGAACCCCTACGAGCAGTACTTC.